This T cell receptor beta chain was captured by sequencing in a study of shared clonotypes between healthy human individuals. Positively selected for CCR7, the CD45RO-negative cells used as naive CD8 cells excluded terminally differentiated effector memory CD45RA+ cells. Trimming took 3 bases from V and 0 from J; bases not matched to a gene: 4. Germline CDR1 and CDR2: SEHNR and FQNEAQ (reference sequence). The CDR3 loop spans 16 amino acids. Some clones are missing from TCRdb's copy, which holds only in-frame ones; the method was immunoSEQ multiplex PCR. The table has a few million clones, just over 90% seen once; the top ten hold about 1.7%.

The specimen was naive CD8+ T cells from PBMCs. The source is a man younger than 30 in good health. Some clones in this sample may be carry-over from other donors' samples. The chain carries TRBV7-9 and TRBJ2-1, with 8 bases matching TRBD2. This CDR3 reads CASSFLAGPSYNEQFF. CDR3 sequence (DNA): TGTGCCAGCAGCTTCTTAGCGGGACCCTCCTACAATGAGCAGTTCTTC.